Sequencing of this T cell receptor (beta chain) was carried out in a study of monozygotic twins with inflammatory bowel disease. One entry per CDR3 protein, without DNA, is what TCRdb gives after re-calling the 5' RACE reads. The sample has approximately 300,000 distinct CDR3 sequences. The CDR3 contains 11 residues. Per the germline V gene, CDR1 is SQVTM and CDR2 is ANQGSEA. One blood sample of approximately 2.5 ml was taken from each donor. With no T cell sorting beforehand, total RNA was isolated from whole blood. Sequencing input: blood. This chain connects TRBV29-1 to TRBJ1-4. This sequence originates from a human donor with ulcerative colitis or Crohn's disease, or a healthy co-twin of an affected twin (not recorded which). The CDR3 region is CSVGSGEKLFF.